The 29 T cell receptor beta chains below come from one sample, sequenced in a study of blood T cell repertoires in COVID-19. Generated by immunoSEQ multiplex PCR, the TCRdb table keeps only in-frame clones and is missing some. The data show about 4,300 clones, about 72% seen once. Material: peripheral blood. These TCRs come from a human donor with active or convalescent COVID-19. The donor label of this sample is uncertain.

This chain uses TRBV7-9 with TRBJ2-6, with unresolved D. Germline V gives CDR1 SEHNR, CDR2 FQNEAQ (reference sequence). Trimming stripped 4 bases from V and 0 bases from J, with 16 bases between. The CDR3 length is 18 residues. CDR3 sequence: CASSSYDTGPSGANVLTF. Written as DNA, the CDR3 is TGTGCCAGCAGCTCCTACGACACCGGCCCCTCTGGGGCCAACGTCCTGACTTTC.

This chain links TRBV5-4 with TRBJ2-3; no clear D. This CDR3 contains 14 residues. V dropped 3 bases and J dropped 2 bases, with 10 bases sitting between them. Germline V CDR1 and CDR2: SGHNT, YYREEE (reference sequence). The CDR3 DNA sequence: TGTGCCAGCAGCTCGGTTTTATTCACAGATACGCAGTATTTT. It specifies CASSSVLFTDTQYF. The full variable domain, rest sourced from reference TRBV5-4 and TRBJ2-3, is ETGVTQSPTHLIKTRGQQVTLRCSSQSGHNTVSWYQQALGQGPQFIFQYYREEENGRGNFPPRFSGLQFPNYSSELNVNALELDDSALYLCASSSVLFTDTQYFGPGTRLTVL.

This clone turned up a few times. This sequence joins TRBV7-2 and TRBJ1-2; 8 bases are a match to TRBD1. Losses at the gene ends were 4 bases for V and 6 bases for J; bases not matched to a gene: 7. Germline V lookup: CDR1 SGHTA, CDR2 FQGNSA. This CDR3 is built from 14 residues. CDR3 DNA sequence: TGTGCCAGCAGCTCCAGACAGGGGATAGATGGCTACACCTTC. It specifies CASSSRQGIDGYTF. Based on the CDR3 plus reference TRBV7-2 and TRBJ1-2, the full variable domain is GAGVSQSPSNKVTEKGKDVELRCDPISGHTALYWYRQSLGQGLEFLIYFQGNSAPDKSGLPSDRFSAERTGGSVSTLTIQRTQQEDSAVYLCASSSRQGIDGYTFGSGTRLTVV.

V usage is TRBV6-5 and J usage is TRBJ2-3; TRBD2 agrees at 8 bases. The CDR3 is 15 amino acids. CDR1 is MNHEY, CDR2 SVGAGI, per germline. The junction had 6 bases not matched to a gene; V was cut back by 0 bases and J by 7 bases. The CDR3 loop is CASSYSNAGGYTQYF. CDR3 bases: TGTGCCAGCAGTTACTCGAATGCGGGAGGATATACGCAGTATTTT.

This clone was seen once. V usage is TRBV4-3 and J usage is TRBJ2-5; perhaps TRBD2 as D (5 bases). V lost 0 bases to trimming and J lost 5 bases, with 10 bases between them. This CDR3 has 14 amino acids. Germline CDR1 reads LGHNA; CDR2 reads YSLEER. The CDR3 coding sequence is TGCGCCAGCAGCCAAGATCTCGGGGAGGAGACCCAGTACTTC. This sequence encodes CASSQDLGEETQYF.

This rearrangement joins TRBV29-1 to TRBJ2-7; 13 positions agree with TRBD2. CDR1 and CDR2 from the germline V gene are SQVTM and ANQGSEA. V gave up 2 bases and J gave up 9 bases; unmatched junction bases: 4. The CDR3 runs to 13 residues. The CDR3 sequence is CSVETSGREGQYF. The CDR3, as DNA: TGCAGCGTTGAAACTAGCGGGAGGGAAGGGCAGTACTTC.

V usage is TRBV24-1 and J usage is TRBJ1-5; the D gene is possibly TRBD1 (5 bases). The germline V gene encodes CDR1 KGHDR and CDR2 SFDVKD. The V end lost 6 bases, the J end lost 4 bases, and 9 bases lay between the germline ends. This CDR3 is 13 amino acids long. The CDR3 nucleotides are TGTGCCACCAGTCTCCAGGGAAATCAGCCCCAGCATTTT. This gives the protein CATSLQGNQPQHF.

The rearrangement joins TRBV7-2 to TRBJ1-5; tentative D call: TRBD1 (5 bases). Germline-derived CDR1 and CDR2 are SGHTA and FQGNSA. Trimming cost V 1 base and J 6 bases, with 13 bases left between them. The CDR3 contains 15 residues. The CDR3 nucleotides read TGTGCCAGCAGCTTAGAGTCGGCAGGGATTCAGCCCCAGCATTTT. This codes for CASSLESAGIQPQHF.

The V gene is TRBV11-2, the J gene TRBJ2-2; D might be TRBD2 (5 bases). The V end was cut by 1 base, the J end by 0 bases, with 6 bases between. Germline V gene data show CDR1 as SGHAT and CDR2 as FQNNGV. CDR3 size: 15 residues. CDR3 amino acids: CASSLVSANTGELFF. CDR3 DNA sequence: TGTGCCAGCAGCTTAGTTAGCGCGAACACCGGGGAGCTGTTTTTT.

The rearrangement uses TRBV9 and TRBJ1-3; maybe TRBD1 (5 bases). The CDR3 totals 13 residues. V was trimmed by 4 bases and J by 4 bases, leaving 9 bases between them. Germline CDR1 reads SGDLS; CDR2 reads YYNGEE. CDR3 residues: CASSPGNGNTIYF. The CDR3, as DNA: TGTGCCAGCAGCCCAGGGAACGGAAACACCATATATTTT.

This rearrangement joins TRBV6-5 to TRBJ1-1; D possibly corresponds to TRBD1 (6 bases). This CDR3 comprises 15 residues. From germline, CDR1 is MNHEY and CDR2 SVGAGI. V lost 4 bases, J lost 0 bases, and 12 bases lay in between. CDR3 sequence reads: CASSSPTGVNTEAFF. DNA for the CDR3: TGTGCCAGCAGTTCGCCGACAGGAGTGAACACTGAAGCTTTCTTT.

The V gene is TRBV5-1, the J gene TRBJ2-5; TRBD1 agrees at 7 bases. CDR3 length: 15 amino acids. Looked up from germline, CDR1 is SGHRS and CDR2 is YFSETQ. V trimming: 4 bases; J trimming: 1 base; junction bases outside the gene matches: 7. This CDR3 is CASSVQSGGQETQYF. CDR3 bases: TGCGCCAGCAGCGTCCAGTCAGGGGGCCAAGAGACCCAGTACTTC.

The J gene is TRBJ2-1, the V gene TRBV27; 8 nucleotides align to TRBD2. Looked up from germline, CDR1 is MNHEY and CDR2 is SMNVEV (reference sequence). The junction had 7 bases not matched to a gene; V was cut back by 3 bases and J by 6 bases. This CDR3 comprises 15 residues. The CDR3 spells CASSFGSGGTNEQFF. CDR3 DNA sequence: TGTGCCAGCAGTTTTGGCAGCGGGGGTACCAATGAGCAGTTCTTC.

This chain joins TRBV11-2 and TRBJ2-1, with 10 bases aligning to TRBD1. The V gene's germline CDR1 is SGHAT and CDR2 FQNNGV. The V gene end was trimmed by 5 bases and the J gene end by 9 bases; junction bases not matched to a gene: 13. This CDR3 spans 16 amino acids. CDR3 region: CASSLLAGTGAIEQFF. CDR3 nucleotides: TGTGCCAGCAGCCTACTTGCCGGGACAGGGGCGATTGAGCAGTTCTTC.

The CDR3 spells CAVDRRASYEQYF. The DNA of the CDR3 is TGTGCCGTAGATAGGAGGGCTAGCTACGAGCAGTACTTC. This rearrangement joins TRBV2 to TRBJ2-7, with a weak D call TRBD2 (6 bases). Trimming removed 11 bases from V and 3 bases from J, with 17 bases in between. CDR3 length: 13 amino acids. Germline-derived CDR1 and CDR2 are SNHLY and FYNNEI.

For the CDR3, the DNA is TGTGCCAGCAGCGTGGGGGGTAAGAATGAAGCTTTCTTT. The encoded protein is CASSVGGKNEAFF. The rearrangement links TRBV9 to TRBJ1-1, with D maybe TRBD1 (5 bases). CDR3 length: 13 amino acids. Germline V gene data show CDR1 as SGDLS and CDR2 as YYNGEE. V lost 2 bases and J 7 bases, leaving 12 bases between the germline ends.

V usage is TRBV7-2 and J usage is TRBJ2-2; 10 bases fit TRBD2. CDR1 SGHTA and CDR2 FQGNSA come from the germline V gene. The V and J ends lost 4 bases and 1 base, in that order; junction bases with no gene match: 3. CDR3 length: 16 amino acids. CDR3 sequence reads: CASSSLAGGNTGELFF. The CDR3 DNA follows: TGTGCCAGCAGCTCCTTAGCGGGAGGGAACACCGGGGAGCTGTTTTTT.

The chain links TRBV3-1 (or the pseudogene TRBV3-2) to TRBJ1-2, with 9 positions matching TRBD1. Germline CDR1 reads LGHDT; CDR2 reads YNNKEL (reference sequence). V gave up 3 bases and J gave up 5 bases; unmatched junction bases: 4. The length of the CDR3 is 14 residues. DNA of the CDR3: TGTGCCAGCAGCCACCCAGGACAGGGGTATGGCTACACCTTC. It yields the protein CASSHPGQGYGYTF.

The chain uses TRBV6-5 and TRBJ2-1; 7 bases line up with TRBD1. The CDR3 is 13 residues long. The J segment lost 10 bases and the V segment lost 6 bases, leaving 9 bases of the junction unmatched. Germline V gene sequence: CDR1 MNHEY, CDR2 SVGAGI. CDR3 DNA sequence: TGTGCCAGCAGAGGGAGACAGGGTAACGAGCAGTTCTTC. As protein: CASRGRQGNEQFF.

The chain joins TRBV5-6 to TRBJ1-2; D possibly corresponds to TRBD1 (5 bases). Looked up from germline, CDR1 is SGHDT and CDR2 is YYEEEE. V was pared by 4 bases and J by 5 bases, with 12 bases between. This CDR3 region has 13 residues. CDR3 in DNA: TGTGCCAGCAGCCTTCAGGGAGGGTATGGCTACACCTTC. Amino acid sequence: CASSLQGGYGYTF.

V gene TRBV30 combines with J gene TRBJ2-7; 7 nucleotides align to TRBD1. There are 12 residues in the CDR3. V gave up 5 bases and J gave up 5 bases; unmatched junction bases: 6. CDR1 is GTSNPN, CDR2 SVGIG, per germline (reference sequence). The CDR3 DNA reads as TGTGCCTGGGCTCAAGGGGGCGACGAGCAGTACTTC. Protein product: CAWAQGGDEQYF.

This clone was seen just once. This sequence joins TRBV14 and TRBJ2-1; 9 bases map to TRBD2. The germline CDR1 and CDR2 sequences are SGHDN and FVKESK. The CDR3 is 17 residues long. Unmatched junction bases numbered 4, after V lost 1 base and J lost 0 bases. CDR3: CASSQVSGSSSYNEQFF. DNA for the CDR3: TGTGCCAGCAGCCAAGTTAGCGGGAGTAGCTCCTACAATGAGCAGTTCTTC.

In its sample, this clone was seen a few times. The J gene is TRBJ1-1, the V gene TRBV29-1; D is possibly TRBD1 (5 bases). Germline V gives CDR1 SQVTM, CDR2 ANQGSEA. The CDR3 consists of 12 residues. The germline V and J ends were trimmed by 7 bases and 9 bases, with 18 bases remaining between them. CDR3: CSAIGGTGKAFF. CDR3 sequence (DNA): TGCAGCGCCATCGGGGGGACGGGGAAAGCTTTCTTT.

This clone rates as large. The chain combines TRBV6-5 with TRBJ2-1, with TRBD2 matching 13 bases. The germline V gene has CDR1 MNHEY and CDR2 SVGAGI. With 2 bases clipped from V and 7 bases from J, the junction kept 5 bases outside the gene matches. The length of the CDR3 is 16 residues. CDR3 DNA: TGTGCCAGCAGTTACACCGGACTAGCGGGAGCGAATGAGCAGTTCTTC. It translates to CASSYTGLAGANEQFF.

The chain uses TRBV14 and TRBJ2-7, with 9 bases aligning to TRBD2. V lost 0 bases to trimming and J lost 4 bases; unmatched junction nucleotides: 7. The CDR3 consists of 16 residues. The germline V gene has CDR1 SGHDN and CDR2 FVKESK. The CDR3 nucleotides are TGTGCCAGCAGCCAAGATGTAGCGGGAGACCAATACGAGCAGTACTTC. It is translated as CASSQDVAGDQYEQYF.

This clone was found once. The J gene is TRBJ2-5, the V gene TRBV11-2, with TRBD2 matching 7 bases. J gave up 4 bases and V 5 bases, and 10 bases lay outside the gene matches. The CDR3 has 15 residues. Germline assignment: CDR1 SGHAT and CDR2 FQNNGV. The CDR3 protein is CASSPGGLRGETQYF. The CDR3 DNA reads as TGTGCCAGCAGCCCCGGGGGGTTGAGGGGAGAGACCCAGTACTTC.

A single count supports this clone. The gene calls are TRBV21-1 and TRBJ2-3; TRBD2 is the table's D call, not checked against the DNA. TRBV21-1 is a documented pseudogene. The CDR3 has 16 residues. The CDR3 sequence is CASSNPRVEYTDTQYF. The CDR3 bases are TGTGCCAGCAGCAATCCTCGGGTGGAATACACAGATACGCAGTATTTT.

The rearrangement joins TRBV27 to TRBJ1-2, with D uncertain. V lost 3 bases to trimming and J lost 2 bases, with 7 bases between them. The CDR3 has 13 amino acids. CDR1 and CDR2 from the germline V gene are MNHEY and SMNVEV (reference sequence). CDR3 in amino acids: CASSFQANYGYTF. Written as DNA, the CDR3 is TGTGCCAGCAGTTTCCAGGCAAACTATGGCTACACCTTC.

This clone was counted between two and nine times. Other DNA sequences in the same sample also yield this CDR3. The chain combines TRBV18 with TRBJ2-3; weak D call: TRBD1 (6 bases). Germline CDR1 is KGHSH and CDR2 is LQKENI. V dropped 3 bases and J dropped 2 bases, with 12 bases sitting between them. The CDR3 extends over 15 amino acids. The chain's CDR3 is CASSPATGTTDTQYF. The CDR3 region has the DNA TGTGCCAGCTCACCCGCCACAGGGACCACAGATACGCAGTATTTT. Full variable domain (remainder filled in from reference TRBV18 and TRBJ2-3): NAGVMQNPRHLVRRRGQEARLRCSPMKGHSHVYWYRQLPEEGLKFMVYLQKENIIDESGMPKERFSAEFPKEGPSILRIQQVVRGDSAAYFCASSPATGTTDTQYFGPGTRLTVL.